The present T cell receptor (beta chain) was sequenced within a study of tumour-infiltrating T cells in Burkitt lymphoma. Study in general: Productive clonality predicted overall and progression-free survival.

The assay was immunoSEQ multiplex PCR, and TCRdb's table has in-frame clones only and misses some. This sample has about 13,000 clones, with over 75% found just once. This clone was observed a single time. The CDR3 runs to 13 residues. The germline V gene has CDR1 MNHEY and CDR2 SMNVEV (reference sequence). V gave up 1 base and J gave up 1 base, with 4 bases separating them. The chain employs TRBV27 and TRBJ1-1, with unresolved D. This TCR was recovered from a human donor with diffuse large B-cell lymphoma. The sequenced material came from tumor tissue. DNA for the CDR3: TGTGCCAGCAGTTTATGGCAGAACACTGAAGCTTTCTTT. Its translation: CASSLWQNTEAFF.